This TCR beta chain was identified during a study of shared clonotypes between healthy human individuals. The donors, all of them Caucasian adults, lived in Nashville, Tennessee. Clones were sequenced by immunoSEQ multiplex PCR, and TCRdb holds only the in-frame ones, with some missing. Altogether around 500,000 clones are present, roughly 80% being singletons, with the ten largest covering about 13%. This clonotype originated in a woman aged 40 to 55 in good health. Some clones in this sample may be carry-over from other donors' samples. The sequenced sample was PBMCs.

The CDR3 loop reads CASSERASSGTPELFF. CDR3 in DNA: TGTGCCAGCAGCGAAAGGGCAAGCTCCGGGACCCCTGAGCTGTTTTTT. The chain has TRBV27 and TRBJ2-2, with D perhaps TRBD1 or TRBD2 (5 bases each). Germline V gene lookup returns CDR1 MNHEY and CDR2 SMNVEV (reference sequence). The CDR3 has 16 amino acids. Trimming stripped 6 bases from V and 11 bases from J, with 25 bases between.